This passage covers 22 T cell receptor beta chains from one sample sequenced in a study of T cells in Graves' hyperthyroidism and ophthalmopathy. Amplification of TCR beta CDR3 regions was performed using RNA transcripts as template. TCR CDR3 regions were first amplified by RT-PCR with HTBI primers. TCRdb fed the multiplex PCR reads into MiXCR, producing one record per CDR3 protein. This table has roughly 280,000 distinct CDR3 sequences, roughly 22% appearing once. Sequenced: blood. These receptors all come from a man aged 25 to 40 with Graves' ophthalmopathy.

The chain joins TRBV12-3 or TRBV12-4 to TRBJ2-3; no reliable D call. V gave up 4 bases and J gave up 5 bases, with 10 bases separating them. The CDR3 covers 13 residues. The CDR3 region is CASSWAWRDTQYF. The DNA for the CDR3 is TGTGCCAGCAGTTGGGCTTGGCGAGATACGCAGTATTTT.

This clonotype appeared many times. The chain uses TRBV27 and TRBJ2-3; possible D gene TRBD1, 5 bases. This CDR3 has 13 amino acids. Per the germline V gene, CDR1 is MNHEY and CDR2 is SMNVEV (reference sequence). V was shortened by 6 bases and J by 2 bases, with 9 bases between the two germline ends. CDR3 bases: TGTGCCAGCAGGACAGCGAACACAGATACGCAGTATTTT. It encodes CASRTANTDTQYF.

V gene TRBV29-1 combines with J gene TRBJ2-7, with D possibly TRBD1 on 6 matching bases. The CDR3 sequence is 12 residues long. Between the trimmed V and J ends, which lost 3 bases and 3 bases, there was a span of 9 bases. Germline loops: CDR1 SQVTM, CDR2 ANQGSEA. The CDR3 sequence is CSVEQGSYEQYF. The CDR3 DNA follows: TGCAGCGTTGAGCAGGGGAGCTACGAGCAGTACTTC.

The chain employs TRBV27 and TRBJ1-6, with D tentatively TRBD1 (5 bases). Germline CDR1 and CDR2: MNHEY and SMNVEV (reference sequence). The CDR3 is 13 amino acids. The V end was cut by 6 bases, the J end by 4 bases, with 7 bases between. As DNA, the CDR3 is TGTGCCAGCAGGGGACCATATAATTCACCCCTCCACTTT. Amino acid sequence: CASRGPYNSPLHF.

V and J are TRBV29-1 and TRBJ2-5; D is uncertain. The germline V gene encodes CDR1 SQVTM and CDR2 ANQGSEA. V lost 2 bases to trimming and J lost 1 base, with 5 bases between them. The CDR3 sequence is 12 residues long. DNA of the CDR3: TGCAGCGTTGAACACCTCCAAGAGACCCAGTACTTC. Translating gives CSVEHLQETQYF.

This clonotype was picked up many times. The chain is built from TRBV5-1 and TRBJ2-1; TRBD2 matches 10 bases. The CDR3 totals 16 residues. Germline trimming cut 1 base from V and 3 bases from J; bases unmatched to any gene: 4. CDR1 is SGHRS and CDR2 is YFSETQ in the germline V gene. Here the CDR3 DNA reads TGCGCCAGCAGCTTGCCTAGCGGGAGTATCTACAATGAGCAGTTCTTC. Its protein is CASSLPSGSIYNEQFF.

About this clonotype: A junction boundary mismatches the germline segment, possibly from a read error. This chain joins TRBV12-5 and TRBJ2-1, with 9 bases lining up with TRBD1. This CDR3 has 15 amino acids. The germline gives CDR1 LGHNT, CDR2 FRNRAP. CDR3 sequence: CASVLQDRGYNGQFF. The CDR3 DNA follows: TGTGCTAGTGTTCTTCAGGACAGGGGTTACAATGGGCAGTTCTTC.

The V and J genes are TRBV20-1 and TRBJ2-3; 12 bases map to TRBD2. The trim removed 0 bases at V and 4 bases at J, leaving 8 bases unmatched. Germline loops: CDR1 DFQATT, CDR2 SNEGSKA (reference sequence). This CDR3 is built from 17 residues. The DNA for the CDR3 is TGCAGTGCTAGAGATAGGGCTAGCGGGAGGGCCCCAGATACGCAGTATTTT. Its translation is CSARDRASGRAPDTQYF.

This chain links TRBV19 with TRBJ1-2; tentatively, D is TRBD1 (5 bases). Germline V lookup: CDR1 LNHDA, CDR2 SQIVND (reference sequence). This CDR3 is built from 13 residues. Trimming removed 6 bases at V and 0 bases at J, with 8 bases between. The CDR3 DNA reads TGTGCCAGTAGAACGACAGCTAACTATGGCTACACCTTC. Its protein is CASRTTANYGYTF. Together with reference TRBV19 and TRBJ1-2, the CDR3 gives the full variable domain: DGGITQSPKYLFRKEGQNVTLSCEQNLNHDAMYWYRQDPGQGLRLIYYSQIVNDFQKGDIAEGYSVSREKKESFPLTVTSAQKNPTAFYLCASRTTANYGYTFGSGTRLTVV.

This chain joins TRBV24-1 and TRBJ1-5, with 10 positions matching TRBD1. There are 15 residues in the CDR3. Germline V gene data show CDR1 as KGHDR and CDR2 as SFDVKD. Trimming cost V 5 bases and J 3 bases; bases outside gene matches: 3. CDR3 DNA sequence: TGTGCCACCAGTGGGGGGACAGGGGTCAATCAGCCCCAGCATTTT. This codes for CATSGGTGVNQPQHF.

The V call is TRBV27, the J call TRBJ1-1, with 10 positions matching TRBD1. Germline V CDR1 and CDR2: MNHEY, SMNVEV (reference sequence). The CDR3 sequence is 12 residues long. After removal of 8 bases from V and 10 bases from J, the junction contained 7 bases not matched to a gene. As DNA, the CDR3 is TGTGCCAGCGCCCGGGACAGGGGTTTAGCTTTCTTT. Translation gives CASARDRGLAFF.

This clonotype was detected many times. The CDR3 reads CASSLGLAGGQETQYF. CDR3 in DNA: TGTGCCAGCAGTCTCGGACTAGCGGGAGGGCAAGAGACCCAGTACTTC. The V gene is TRBV7-2, the J gene TRBJ2-5; 15 bases map to TRBD2. The CDR3 totals 16 residues. J was trimmed by 2 bases and V by 6 bases; bases with no gene match: 4. Germline V gene data show CDR1 as SGHTA and CDR2 as FQGNSA.

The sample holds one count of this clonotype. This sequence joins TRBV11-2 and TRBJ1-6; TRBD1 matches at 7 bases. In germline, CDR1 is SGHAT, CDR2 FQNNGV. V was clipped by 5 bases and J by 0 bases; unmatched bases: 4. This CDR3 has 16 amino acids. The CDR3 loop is CASSGRDSSYNSPLHF. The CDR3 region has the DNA TGTGCCAGCAGCGGACGGGACAGCTCCTATAATTCACCCCTCCACTTT. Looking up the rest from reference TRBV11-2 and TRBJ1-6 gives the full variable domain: EAGVAQSPRYKIIEKRQSVAFWCNPISGHATLYWYQQILGQGPKLLIQFQNNGVVDDSQLPKDRFSAERLKGVDSTLKIQPAKLEDSAVYLCASSGRDSSYNSPLHFGNGTRLTVT.

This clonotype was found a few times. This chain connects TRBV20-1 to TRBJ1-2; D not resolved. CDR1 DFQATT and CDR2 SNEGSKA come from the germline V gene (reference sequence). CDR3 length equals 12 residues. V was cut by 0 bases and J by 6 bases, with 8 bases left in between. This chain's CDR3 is CSAREWANGYTF. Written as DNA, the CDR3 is TGCAGTGCTAGAGAATGGGCGAATGGCTACACCTTC.

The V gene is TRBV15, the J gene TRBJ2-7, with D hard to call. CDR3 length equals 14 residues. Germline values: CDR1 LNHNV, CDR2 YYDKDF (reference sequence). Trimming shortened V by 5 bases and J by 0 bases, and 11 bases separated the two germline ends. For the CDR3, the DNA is TGTGCCACCAGCGGATCACAGAGCTCCTACGAGCAGTACTTC. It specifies CATSGSQSSYEQYF. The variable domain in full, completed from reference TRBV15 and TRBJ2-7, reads DAMVIQNPRYQVTQFGKPVTLSCSQTLNHNVMYWYQQKSSQAPKLLFHYYDKDFNNEADTPDNFQSRRPNTSFCFLDIRSPGLGDTAMYLCATSGSQSSYEQYFGPGTRLTVT.

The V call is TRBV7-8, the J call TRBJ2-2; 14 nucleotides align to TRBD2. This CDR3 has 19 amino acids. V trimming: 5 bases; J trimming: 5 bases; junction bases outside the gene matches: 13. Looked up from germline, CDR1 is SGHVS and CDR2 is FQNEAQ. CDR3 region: CASSPTTGTSGSHTGELFF. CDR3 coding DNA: TGTGCCAGCAGCCCAACGACTGGGACTAGCGGGAGTCATACCGGGGAGCTGTTTTTT.

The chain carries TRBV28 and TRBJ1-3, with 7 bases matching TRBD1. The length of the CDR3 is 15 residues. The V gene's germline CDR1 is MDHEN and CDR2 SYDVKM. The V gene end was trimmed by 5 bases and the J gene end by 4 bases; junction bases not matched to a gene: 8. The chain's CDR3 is CASSEAGGRGNTIYF. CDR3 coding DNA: TGTGCCAGCAGTGAAGCAGGGGGACGGGGAAACACCATATATTTT.

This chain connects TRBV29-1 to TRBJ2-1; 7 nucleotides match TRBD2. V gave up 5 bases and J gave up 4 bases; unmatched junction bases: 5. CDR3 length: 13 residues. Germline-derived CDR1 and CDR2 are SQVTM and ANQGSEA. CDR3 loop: CSVPLAEYNEQFF. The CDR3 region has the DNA TGCAGCGTTCCCCTAGCGGAGTACAATGAGCAGTTCTTC.

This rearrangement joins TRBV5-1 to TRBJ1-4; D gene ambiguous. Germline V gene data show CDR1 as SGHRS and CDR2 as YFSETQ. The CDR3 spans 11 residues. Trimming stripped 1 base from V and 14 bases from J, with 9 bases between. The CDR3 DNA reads TGCGCCAGCAGCTTGAACGGGATTCTGTTTTTT. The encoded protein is CASSLNGILFF.

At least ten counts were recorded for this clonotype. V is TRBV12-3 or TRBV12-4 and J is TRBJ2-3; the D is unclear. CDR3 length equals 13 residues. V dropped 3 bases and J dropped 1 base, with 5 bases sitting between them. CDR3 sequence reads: CASSFGRTDTQYF. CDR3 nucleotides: TGTGCCAGCAGTTTCGGGCGCACAGATACGCAGTATTTT.

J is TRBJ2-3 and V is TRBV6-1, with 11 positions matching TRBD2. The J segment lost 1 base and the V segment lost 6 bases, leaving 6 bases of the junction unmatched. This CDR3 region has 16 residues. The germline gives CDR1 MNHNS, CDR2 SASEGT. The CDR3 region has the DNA TGTGCCAGCAGCGACCGGACTAGCGGGCGCACAGATACGCAGTATTTT. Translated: CASSDRTSGRTDTQYF.

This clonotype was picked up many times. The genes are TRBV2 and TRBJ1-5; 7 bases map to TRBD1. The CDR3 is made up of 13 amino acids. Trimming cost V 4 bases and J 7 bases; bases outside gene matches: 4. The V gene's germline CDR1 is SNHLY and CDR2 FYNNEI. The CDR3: CASSVGQQQPQHF. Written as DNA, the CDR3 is TGTGCCAGCAGTGTGGGACAGCAGCAGCCCCAGCATTTT.